Detailed here is one TCR beta chain. What antigen it recognizes has not been identified. The input lacks base qualities; no much larger clone sits a single base away. Patients with autoimmune disease history or receiving systemic immunosuppression were excluded from the trial. In every dose cohort, peripheral blood was drawn for TCR sequencing at baseline, cycle 4 day 1, and cycle 7 day 1. The samples were taken from a phase I, first-in-human, multicenter, open-label dose-escalation trial of ivuxolimab. Adults with locally advanced or metastatic head and neck squamous cell, hepatocellular, melanoma or renal cell carcinoma were enrolled in the trial. Before TCR sequencing, CD4+ T cells and CD8+ T cells were sorted from peripheral blood as separate populations. The sample comes from a study of OX40 agonist ivuxolimab in advanced cancers. Regarding the study in general: The costimulatory receptor OX40 (CD134) was targeted by ivuxolimab, a fully human IgG2 agonistic monoclonal antibody. Intravenous ivuxolimab was administered to patients every 2 weeks at six dose levels: 0.01, 0.1, 0.3, 1.5, 3 and 10 mg/kg. Among the roughly 50 dose-escalation patients, 19 had hepatocellular carcinoma, 15 melanoma, 9 renal cell carcinoma and 9 head and neck cancer. The dose-escalation cohort was approximately 83% male with a mean age of approximately 60 years, ranging from roughly 23 to 90. Patients were allowed to have had prior anti-PD-1, anti-PD-L1 or anti-CTLA-4 therapy, and around two fifths of the dose-escalation patients had been treated with checkpoint inhibitors. Partial responses occurred in three dose-escalation patients: two with cutaneous melanoma and one with hepatocellular carcinoma. Peripheral TCRbeta sequencing aimed to test whether ivuxolimab altered TCR sequence diversity and caused clonal T-cell expansion. The paper covers the monotherapy dose-escalation part of the phase I ivuxolimab trial, which included N of about 56 patients.

There are 12 amino acids in the CDR3, from cysteine to phenylalanine inclusive. Only the CDR3 part of the read is kept: 36 bases, read in frame from the first base. CDR1 and CDR2 are drawn from the germline V gene (reference sequence): MNHNY, SVGAGI. V and J lose 4 bases and 3 bases, and a span of 6 bases separates them. To sequence the TCRbeta CDR3 region, genomic DNA was isolated from the sorted cells. TCRbeta CDR3 regions were sequenced using the immunoSEQ Assay. Imported from immuneACCESS, the table was reduced by TCRdb to in-frame sequences with V and J called. These copies leave out some clones; in studies compared against another copy, an unresolved V gene accounts for under half, and the cause of the remainder is not known. For this sample the table gives some 86,000 clones, of which roughly 84% were detected only once. The ten largest clonotypes hold under 4% of the sample. What the research found in general, with its limitations: After ivuxolimab, more expanded clones were found on average in CD8+ T cells than in CD4+ T cells. Low levels of normalized T-cell clonal expansion were also seen in some nonresponding patients. Which antigens the clonally expanded peripheral T cells were specific for was not determined. At doses of 0.1 to 3.0 mg/kg, clonal expansion of both CD4+ and CD8+ T cells in blood was seen between baseline and week 6. In the 0.1-3.0 mg/kg groups, partial responders were among the patients with the lowest normalized peripheral clonal expansion, particularly in CD8+ T cells.

The material was CD4+ or CD8+ T cells sorted from blood, obtained in a trial of the OX40 agonist ivuxolimab. Rearrangement joined TRBV6-6 to TRBJ1-1, with no D gene named confidently. This TCR was recovered from an adult with an advanced solid tumor such as melanoma, head and neck, liver or kidney cancer. The nucleotide sequence reads TGTGCCAGCAGTTCCTACGACACTGAAGCTTTCTTT. It is translated as CASSSYDTEAFF.